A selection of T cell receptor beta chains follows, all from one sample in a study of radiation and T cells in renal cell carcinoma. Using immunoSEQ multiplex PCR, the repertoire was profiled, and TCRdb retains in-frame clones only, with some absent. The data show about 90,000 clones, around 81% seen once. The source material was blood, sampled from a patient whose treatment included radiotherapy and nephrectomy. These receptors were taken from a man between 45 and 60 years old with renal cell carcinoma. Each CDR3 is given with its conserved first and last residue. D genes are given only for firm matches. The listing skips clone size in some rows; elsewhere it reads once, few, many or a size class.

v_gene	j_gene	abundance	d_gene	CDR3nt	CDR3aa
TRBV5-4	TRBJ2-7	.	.	TGTGCCAGCAGCTTGGGGGGCCCCAGCTCCTACGAGCAGTACTTC	CASSLGGPSSYEQYF
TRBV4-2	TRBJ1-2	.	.	TGTGCCAGCAGCCTTTTAGAGGGCGGGGGCTACACCTTC	CASSLLEGGGYTF
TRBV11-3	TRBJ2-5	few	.	TGTGCCAGCAGCTCCGGTCTAGAGTTCCGGGAGACCCAGTACTTC	CASSSGLEFRETQYF
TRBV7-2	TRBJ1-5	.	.	TGTGCCAGCAGCGCCCGCGTTGGGATGGATCAGCCCCAGCATTTT	CASSARVGMDQPQHF
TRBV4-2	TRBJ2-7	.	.	TGTGCCAGCAGCCAAGAGGCACAGACTACCTACGAGCAGTACTTC	CASSQEAQTTYEQYF
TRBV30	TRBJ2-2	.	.	TGTGCCTGGAGCGGTACGTCTATATTCTCCGGGGAGCTGTTTTTT	CAWSGTSIFSGELFF
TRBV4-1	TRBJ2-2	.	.	TGCGCCAGCAGCCTTGACCGGTGGTTGGGATCCGGGGAGCTGTTTTTT	CASSLDRWLGSGELFF
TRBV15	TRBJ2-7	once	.	TGTGCCATCCCCCCCTTTGGATCCACCTACGAGCAGTACTTC	CAIPPFGSTYEQYF
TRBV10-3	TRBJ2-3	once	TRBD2	TGTGCCATCAGTCAGGGACTAGCGGGAGCCCCCGGGGCAGATACGCAGTATTTT	CAISQGLAGAPGADTQYF
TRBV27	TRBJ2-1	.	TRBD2	TGTGCCAGCAGTTTATCTTTCCGGATGGCGGGAGGGCCTATGTTCTTC	CASSLSFRMAGGPMFF
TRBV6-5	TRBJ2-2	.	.	TGTGCCAGCAGTTACTCGAGGGGGTCGACCACCGGGGAGCTGTTTTTT	CASSYSRGSTTGELFF
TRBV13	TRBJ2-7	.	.	TGTGCCAGCAGATCGGGCGAAAACTACGAGCAGTACTTC	CASRSGENYEQYF
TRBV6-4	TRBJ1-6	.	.	TGTGCCAGCAGTGACTCAAGCATCTCCTATAATTCACCCCTCCACTTT	CASSDSSISYNSPLHF
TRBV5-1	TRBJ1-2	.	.	TGCGCCAGCAGCCTTGTCGTAGGGGGGGACTATGGCTACACCTTC	CASSLVVGGDYGYTF
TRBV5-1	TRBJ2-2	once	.	TGCGCCAGCAGCGTCAGCAGGGGCACCGGGGAGCTGTTTTTT	CASSVSRGTGELFF
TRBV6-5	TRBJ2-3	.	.	TGTGCCAGCAGTTACGTTCAGGGTAGGCAGTATTTT	CASSYVQGRQYF
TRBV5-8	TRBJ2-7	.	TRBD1	TGTGCCAGCAGCCCGACCGGGACAGGTTTCTACGAGCAGTACTTC	CASSPTGTGFYEQYF
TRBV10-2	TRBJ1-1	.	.	TGCGCCAGCAATATAGCCATGAACACTGAAGCTTTCTTT	CASNIAMNTEAFF
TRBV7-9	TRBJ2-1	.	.	TGTGCCACCCAGCTTAGAGATCACTACAATGAGCAGTTCTTC	CATQLRDHYNEQFF
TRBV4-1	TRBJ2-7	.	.	TGCGCCAGCAGCCAAGAAGCCCGGGGGAGCTCCTACGAGCAGTACTTC	CASSQEARGSSYEQYF
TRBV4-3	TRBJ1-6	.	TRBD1	TGCGCCAGCAGCCAAGGACAGGGGTCTAATTCACCCCTCCACTTT	CASSQGQGSNSPLHF
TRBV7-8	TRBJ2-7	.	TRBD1	TGTGCCAGCAGCACGGGCCCGGACAGGGCTACCTACGAGCAGTACTTC	CASSTGPDRATYEQYF
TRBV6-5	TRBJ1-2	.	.	TGTGCCAGCAGCGACAGCTATGGCTACACCTTC	CASSDSYGYTF
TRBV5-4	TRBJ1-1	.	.	TGTGCCAGCAGCGGACTGATGAACACTGAAGCTTTCTTT	CASSGLMNTEAFF
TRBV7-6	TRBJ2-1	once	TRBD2	TGTGCCAGCAGCTCGGGACTAGCGGGCTCCTACAATGAGCAGTTCTTC	CASSSGLAGSYNEQFF
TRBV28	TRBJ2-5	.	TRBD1	TGTGCCAGCAGTGTCCTTGTTTTTGGGACAGGGAAAGAGACCCAGTACTTC	CASSVLVFGTGKETQYF
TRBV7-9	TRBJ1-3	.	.	TGTGCCAGCAGCTTGGCTGGGCAGACTGGAAACACCATATATTTT	CASSLAGQTGNTIYF
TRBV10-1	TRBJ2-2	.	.	TGCGCCAGCAGTTCCGGGACACGGGACACCGGGGAGCTGTTTTTT	CASSSGTRDTGELFF
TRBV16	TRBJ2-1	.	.	TGTGCCAGCAGCGGGGGGCCCCAGGATGAGCAGTTCTTC	CASSGGPQDEQFF
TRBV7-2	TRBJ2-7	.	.	TGTGCCAGCAGCCCCCCTAGCTCCTACGAGCAGTACTTC	CASSPPSSYEQYF
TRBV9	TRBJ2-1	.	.	TGTGCCAGCAGCGTAGTAGGAGGTGGTGAGCAGTTCTTC	CASSVVGGGEQFF
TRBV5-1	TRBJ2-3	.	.	TGCGCCAGCAGCTTTGGGGGCCCCACAGATACGCAGTATTTT	CASSFGGPTDTQYF
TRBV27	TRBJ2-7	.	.	TGTGCCAGCAGTTCCCTCTACGAGCAGTACTTC	CASSSLYEQYF
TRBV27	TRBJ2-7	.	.	TGTGCCAGCAGTTTGAGTGCCACAGGTAGCTCCTACGAGCAGTACTTC	CASSLSATGSSYEQYF
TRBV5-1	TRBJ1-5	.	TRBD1	TGCGCCAGCAGCCGAGACAGGGGCGGACAGCCCCAGCATTTT	CASSRDRGGQPQHF
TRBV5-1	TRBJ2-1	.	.	TGCGCCAGCGGAACGGGGACTTCTGCCTACAATGAGCAGTTCTTC	CASGTGTSAYNEQFF
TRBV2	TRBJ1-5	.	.	TGTGCCAGCAGTGGGGGGCGGTTCAATCAGCCCCAGCATTTT	CASSGGRFNQPQHF
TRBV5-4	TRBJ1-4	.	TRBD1	TGTGCCAGCAGCCTTATAGGACAGGGGGCTAATGAAAAACTGTTTTTT	CASSLIGQGANEKLFF